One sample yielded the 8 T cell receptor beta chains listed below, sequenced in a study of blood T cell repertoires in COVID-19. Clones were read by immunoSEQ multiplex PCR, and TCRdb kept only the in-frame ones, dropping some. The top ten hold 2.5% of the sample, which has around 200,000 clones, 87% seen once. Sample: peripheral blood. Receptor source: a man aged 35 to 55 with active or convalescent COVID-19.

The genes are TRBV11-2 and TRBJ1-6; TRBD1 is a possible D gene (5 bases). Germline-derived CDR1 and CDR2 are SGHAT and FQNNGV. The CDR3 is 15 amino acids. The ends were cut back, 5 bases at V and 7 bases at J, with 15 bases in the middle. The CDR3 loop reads CASSPMWGVNSPLHF. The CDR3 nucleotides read TGTGCCAGCAGCCCTATGTGGGGGGTGAATTCACCCCTCCACTTT.

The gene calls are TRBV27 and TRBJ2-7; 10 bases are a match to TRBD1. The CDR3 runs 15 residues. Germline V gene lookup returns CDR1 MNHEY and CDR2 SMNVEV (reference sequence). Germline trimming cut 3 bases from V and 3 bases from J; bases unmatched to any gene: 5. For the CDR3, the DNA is TGTGCCAGCAGTTTTCGGGGACAGGGGTACTACGAGCAGTACTTC. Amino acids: CASSFRGQGYYEQYF.

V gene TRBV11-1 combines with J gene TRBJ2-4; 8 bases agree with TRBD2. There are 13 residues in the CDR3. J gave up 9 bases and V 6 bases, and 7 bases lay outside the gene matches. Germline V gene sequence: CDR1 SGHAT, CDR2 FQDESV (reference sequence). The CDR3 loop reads CASSPGAGGIQYF. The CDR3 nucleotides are TGTGCCAGCAGTCCAGGGGCGGGGGGCATTCAGTACTTC.

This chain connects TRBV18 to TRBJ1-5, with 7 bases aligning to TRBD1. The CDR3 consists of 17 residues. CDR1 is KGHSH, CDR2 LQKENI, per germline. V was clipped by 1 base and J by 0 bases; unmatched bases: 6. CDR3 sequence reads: CASSPREQGNSNQPQHF. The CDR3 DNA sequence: TGTGCCAGCTCACCACGTGAACAGGGGAATAGCAATCAGCCCCAGCATTTT.

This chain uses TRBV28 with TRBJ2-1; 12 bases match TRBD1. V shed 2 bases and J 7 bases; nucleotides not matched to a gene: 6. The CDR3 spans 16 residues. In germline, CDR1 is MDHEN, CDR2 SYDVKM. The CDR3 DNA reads TGTGCCAGCAGTTTACGGGGACAGGGGGCCTGGAATGAGCAGTTCTTC. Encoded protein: CASSLRGQGAWNEQFF.

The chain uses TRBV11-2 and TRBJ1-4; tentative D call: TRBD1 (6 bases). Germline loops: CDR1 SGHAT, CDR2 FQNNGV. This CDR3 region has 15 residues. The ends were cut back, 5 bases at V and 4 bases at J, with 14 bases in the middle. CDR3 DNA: TGTGCCAGCAGCGAAACAGGGATACTTAATGAAAAACTGTTTTTT. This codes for CASSETGILNEKLFF.

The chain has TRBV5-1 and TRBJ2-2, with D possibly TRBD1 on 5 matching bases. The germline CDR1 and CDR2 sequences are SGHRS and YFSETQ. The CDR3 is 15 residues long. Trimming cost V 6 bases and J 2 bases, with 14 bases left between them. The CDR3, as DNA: TGCGCCAGCAAGTGGGGCACAGATAACACCGGGGAGCTGTTTTTT. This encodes CASKWGTDNTGELFF.

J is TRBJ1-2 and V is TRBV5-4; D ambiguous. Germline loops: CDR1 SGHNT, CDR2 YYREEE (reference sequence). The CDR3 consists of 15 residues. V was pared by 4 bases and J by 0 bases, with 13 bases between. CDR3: CASSPDPRTNYGYTF. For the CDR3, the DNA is TGTGCCAGCAGCCCCGATCCGAGAACTAACTATGGCTACACCTTC.